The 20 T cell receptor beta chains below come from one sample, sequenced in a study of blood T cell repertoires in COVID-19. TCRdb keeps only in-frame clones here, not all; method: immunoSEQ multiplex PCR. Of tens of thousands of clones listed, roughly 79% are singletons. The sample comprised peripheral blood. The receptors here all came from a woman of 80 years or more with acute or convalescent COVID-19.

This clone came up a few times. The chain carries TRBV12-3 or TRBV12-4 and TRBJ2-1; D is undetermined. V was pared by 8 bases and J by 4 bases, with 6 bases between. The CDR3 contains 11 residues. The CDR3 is CASSFYNEQFF. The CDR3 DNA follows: TGTGCCAGCTCATTTTACAATGAGCAGTTCTTC.

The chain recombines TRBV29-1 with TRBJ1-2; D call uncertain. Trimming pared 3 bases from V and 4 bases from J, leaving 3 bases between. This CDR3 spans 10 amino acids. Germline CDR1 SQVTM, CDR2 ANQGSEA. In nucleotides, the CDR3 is TGCAGCGTTGACAGCTATGGCTACACCTTC. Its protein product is CSVDSYGYTF.

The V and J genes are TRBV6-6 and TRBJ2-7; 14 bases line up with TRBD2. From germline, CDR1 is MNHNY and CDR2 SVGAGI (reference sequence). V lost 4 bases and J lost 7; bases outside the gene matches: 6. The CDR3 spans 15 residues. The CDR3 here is CASSSPGLAGEEQYF. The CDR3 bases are TGTGCCAGCAGTTCACCGGGACTAGCGGGGGAAGAGCAGTACTTC.

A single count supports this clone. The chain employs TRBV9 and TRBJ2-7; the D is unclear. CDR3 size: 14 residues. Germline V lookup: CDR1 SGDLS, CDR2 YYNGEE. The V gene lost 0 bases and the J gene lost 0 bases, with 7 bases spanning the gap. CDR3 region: CASSVGASSYEQYF. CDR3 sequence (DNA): TGTGCCAGCAGCGTAGGGGCGTCCTCCTACGAGCAGTACTTC.

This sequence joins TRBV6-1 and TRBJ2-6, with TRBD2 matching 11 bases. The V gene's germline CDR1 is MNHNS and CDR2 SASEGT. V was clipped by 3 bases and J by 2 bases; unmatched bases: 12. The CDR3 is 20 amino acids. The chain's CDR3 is CASSDMGSGRGPPGANVLTF. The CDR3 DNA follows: TGTGCCAGCAGTGATATGGGTAGCGGGAGGGGACCCCCTGGGGCCAACGTCCTGACTTTC.

Here the CDR3 reads CASSPTYRSYEQYF. CDR3 nucleotides: TGTGCCAGCAGCCCAACCTACAGGTCCTACGAGCAGTACTTC. This chain joins TRBV3-1 (or the pseudogene TRBV3-2) and TRBJ2-7, with D perhaps TRBD1 (5 bases). Trimming removed 4 bases at V and 1 base at J, with 11 bases between. In germline, CDR1 is LGHDT, CDR2 YNNKEL (reference sequence). This CDR3 has 14 residues.

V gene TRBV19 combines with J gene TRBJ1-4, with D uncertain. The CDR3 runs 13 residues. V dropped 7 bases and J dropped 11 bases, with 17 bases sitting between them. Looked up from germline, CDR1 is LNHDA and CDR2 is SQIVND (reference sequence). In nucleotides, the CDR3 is TGTGCCAGTATGCACGCTAATGAACAGAAACTGTTTTTT. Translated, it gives CASMHANEQKLFF.

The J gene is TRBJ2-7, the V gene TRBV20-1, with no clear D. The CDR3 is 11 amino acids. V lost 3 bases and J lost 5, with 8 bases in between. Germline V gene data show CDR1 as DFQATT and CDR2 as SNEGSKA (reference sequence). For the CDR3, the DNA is TGCAGTGCTAGTAACGGAGACGAGCAGTACTTC. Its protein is CSASNGDEQYF.

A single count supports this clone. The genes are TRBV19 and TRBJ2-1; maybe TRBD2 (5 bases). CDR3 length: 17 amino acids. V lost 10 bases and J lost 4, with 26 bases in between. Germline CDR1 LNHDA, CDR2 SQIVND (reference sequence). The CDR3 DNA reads TGTGCCACCCGATCGGGTAGATGGGGAGAAACTTACAATGAGCAGTTCTTC. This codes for CATRSGRWGETYNEQFF.

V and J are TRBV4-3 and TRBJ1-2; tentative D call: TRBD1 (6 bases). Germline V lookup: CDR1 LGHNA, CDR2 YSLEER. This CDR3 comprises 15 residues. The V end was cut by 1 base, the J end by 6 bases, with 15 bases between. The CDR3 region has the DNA TGCGCCAGCAGCCAAGTGACAGGACCATTTGATGGCTACACCTTC. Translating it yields CASSQVTGPFDGYTF.

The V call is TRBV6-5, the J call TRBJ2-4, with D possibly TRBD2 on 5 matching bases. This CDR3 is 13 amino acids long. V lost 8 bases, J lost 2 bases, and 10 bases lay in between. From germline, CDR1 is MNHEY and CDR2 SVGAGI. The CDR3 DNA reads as TGTGCCAGCGAACTAGAGTCCAAAAACATTCAGTACTTC. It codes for CASELESKNIQYF.

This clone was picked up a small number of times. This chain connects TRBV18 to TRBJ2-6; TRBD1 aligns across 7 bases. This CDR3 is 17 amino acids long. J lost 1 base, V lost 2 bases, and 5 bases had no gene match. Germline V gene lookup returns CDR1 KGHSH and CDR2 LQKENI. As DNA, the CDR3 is TGTGCCAGCTCACCAAGACAGGGTGAGTCTGGGGCCAACGTCCTGACTTTC. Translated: CASSPRQGESGANVLTF.

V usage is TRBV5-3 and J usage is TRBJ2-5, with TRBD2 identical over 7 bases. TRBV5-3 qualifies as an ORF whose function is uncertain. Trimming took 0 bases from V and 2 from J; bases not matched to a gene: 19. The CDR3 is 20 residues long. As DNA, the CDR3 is TGTGCCAGAAGCTTGGCCCCTCGAGCCGGGAGGCATTTTAAACAAGAGACCCAGTACTTC. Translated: CARSLAPRAGRHFKQETQYF.

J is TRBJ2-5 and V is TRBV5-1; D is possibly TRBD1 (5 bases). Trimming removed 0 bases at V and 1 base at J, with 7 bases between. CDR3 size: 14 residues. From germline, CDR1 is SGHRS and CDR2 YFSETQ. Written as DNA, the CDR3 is TGCGCCAGCAGCTTGGAGGGGCGCCAAGAGACCCAGTACTTC. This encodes CASSLEGRQETQYF.

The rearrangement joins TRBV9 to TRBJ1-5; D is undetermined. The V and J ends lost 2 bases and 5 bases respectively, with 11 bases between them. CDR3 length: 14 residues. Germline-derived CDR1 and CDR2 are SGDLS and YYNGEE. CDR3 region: CASSVGAGYQPQHF. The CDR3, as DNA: TGTGCCAGCAGCGTGGGTGCAGGATATCAGCCCCAGCATTTT.

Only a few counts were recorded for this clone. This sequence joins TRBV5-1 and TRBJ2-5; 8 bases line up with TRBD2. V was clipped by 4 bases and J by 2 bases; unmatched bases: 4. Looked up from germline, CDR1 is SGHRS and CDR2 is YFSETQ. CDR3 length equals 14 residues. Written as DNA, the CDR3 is TGCGCCAGCAGCATACTAGCGGAGCAAGAGACCCAGTACTTC. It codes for CASSILAEQETQYF.

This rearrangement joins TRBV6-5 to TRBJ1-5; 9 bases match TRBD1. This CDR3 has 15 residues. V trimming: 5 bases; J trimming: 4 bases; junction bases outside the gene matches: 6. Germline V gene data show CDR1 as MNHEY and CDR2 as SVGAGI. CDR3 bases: TGTGCCAGCAGTCCGGGACAGGGCCTTAATCAGCCCCAGCATTTT. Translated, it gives CASSPGQGLNQPQHF.

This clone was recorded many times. DNA of the CDR3: TGCGCCAGCGGTACAGGATACACTGAAGCTTTCTTT. Translating gives CASGTGYTEAFF. The genes are TRBV5-1 and TRBJ1-1; a possible D gene is TRBD1 (5 bases). Per germline, CDR1 SGHRS and CDR2 YFSETQ. V was clipped by 7 bases and J by 3 bases, with 10 bases between them. The length of the CDR3 is 12 residues. The whole variable domain, remainder taken from reference TRBV5-1 and TRBJ1-1, is KAGVTQTPRYLIKTRGQQVTLSCSPISGHRSVSWYQQTPGQGLQFLFEYFSETQRNKGNFPGRFSGRQFSNSRSEMNVSTLELGDSALYLCASGTGYTEAFFGQGTRLTVV.

Written as DNA, the CDR3 is TGTGCCAGCAGCGCTGTAGCGGAAGGAGATACGCAGTATTTT. This sequence encodes CASSAVAEGDTQYF. The V gene is TRBV2, the J gene TRBJ2-3, with D perhaps matching TRBD2 (6 bases). Germline V CDR1 and CDR2: SNHLY, FYNNEI. The length of the CDR3 is 14 residues. V lost 6 bases and J 5 bases, leaving 15 bases between the germline ends.

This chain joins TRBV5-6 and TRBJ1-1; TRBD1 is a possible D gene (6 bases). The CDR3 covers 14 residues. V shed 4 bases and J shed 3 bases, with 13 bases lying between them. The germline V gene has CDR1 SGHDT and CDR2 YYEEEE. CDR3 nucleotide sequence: TGTGCCAGCAGCCTAAACTACAGGGACACTGAAGCTTTCTTT. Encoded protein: CASSLNYRDTEAFF.